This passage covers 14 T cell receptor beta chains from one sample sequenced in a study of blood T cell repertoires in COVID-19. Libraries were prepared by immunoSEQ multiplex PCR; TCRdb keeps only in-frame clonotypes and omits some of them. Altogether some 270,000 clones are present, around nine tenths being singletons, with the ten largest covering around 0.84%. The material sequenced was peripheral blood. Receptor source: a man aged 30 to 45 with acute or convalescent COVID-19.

The CDR3 coding sequence is TGTGCCAGCTCACTCGGGACAGGGAATTCACCCCTCCACTTT. It is translated as CASSLGTGNSPLHF. This rearrangement joins TRBV18 to TRBJ1-6; 9 bases map to TRBD1. Germline-derived CDR1 and CDR2 are KGHSH and LQKENI. The CDR3 totals 14 residues. The V segment lost 4 bases and the J segment 7 bases; nucleotides outside the gene matches: 2. The full variable domain, in which reference TRBV18 and TRBJ1-6 provide the parts outside the CDR3, is NAGVMQNPRHLVRRRGQEARLRCSPMKGHSHVYWYRQLPEEGLKFMVYLQKENIIDESGMPKERFSAEFPKEGPSILRIQQVVRGDSAAYFCASSLGTGNSPLHFGNGTRLTVT.

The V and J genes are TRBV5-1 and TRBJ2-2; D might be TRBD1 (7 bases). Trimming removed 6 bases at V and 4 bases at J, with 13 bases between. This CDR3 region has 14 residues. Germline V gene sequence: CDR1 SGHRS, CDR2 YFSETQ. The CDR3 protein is CASKEGAFTGELFF. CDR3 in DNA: TGCGCCAGCAAGGAGGGGGCCTTCACCGGGGAGCTGTTTTTT.

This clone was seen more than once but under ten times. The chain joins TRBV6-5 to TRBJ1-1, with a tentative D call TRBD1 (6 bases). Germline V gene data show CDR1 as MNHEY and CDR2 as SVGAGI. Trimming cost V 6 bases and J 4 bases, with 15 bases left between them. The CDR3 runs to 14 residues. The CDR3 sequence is CASSVPRGFTEAFF. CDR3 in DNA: TGTGCCAGCAGCGTGCCTAGGGGGTTCACTGAAGCTTTCTTT.

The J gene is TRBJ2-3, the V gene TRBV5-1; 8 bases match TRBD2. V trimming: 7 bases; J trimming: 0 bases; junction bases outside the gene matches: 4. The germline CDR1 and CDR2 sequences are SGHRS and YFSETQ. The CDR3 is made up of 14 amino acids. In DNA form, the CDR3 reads TGCGCCAGCCAGGCGGGGGGTAGCACAGATACGCAGTATTTT. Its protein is CASQAGGSTDTQYF.

CDR3: CASSLVRRGYTF. The CDR3 DNA reads TGTGCCAGCAGCTTAGTACGGAGAGGATACACCTTC. The rearrangement uses TRBV7-9 and TRBJ1-2; no firm D call. The CDR3 sequence is 12 residues long. V shed 1 base and J shed 11 bases, with 11 bases lying between them. Germline loops: CDR1 SEHNR, CDR2 FQNEAQ (reference sequence).

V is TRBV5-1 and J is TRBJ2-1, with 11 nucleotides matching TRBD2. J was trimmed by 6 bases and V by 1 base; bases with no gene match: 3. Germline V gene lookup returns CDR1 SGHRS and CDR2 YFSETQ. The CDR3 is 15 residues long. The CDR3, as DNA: TGCGCCAGCAGCTTGAGTAGCGGGAGGGCCAATGAGCAGTTCTTC. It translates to CASSLSSGRANEQFF.

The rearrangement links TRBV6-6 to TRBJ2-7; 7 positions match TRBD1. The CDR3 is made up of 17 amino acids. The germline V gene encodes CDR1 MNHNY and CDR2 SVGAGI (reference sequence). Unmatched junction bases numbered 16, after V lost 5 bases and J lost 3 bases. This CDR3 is CASSQRGRLVAGYEQYF. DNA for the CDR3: TGTGCCAGCAGTCAAAGGGGGCGACTGGTCGCGGGCTACGAGCAGTACTTC.

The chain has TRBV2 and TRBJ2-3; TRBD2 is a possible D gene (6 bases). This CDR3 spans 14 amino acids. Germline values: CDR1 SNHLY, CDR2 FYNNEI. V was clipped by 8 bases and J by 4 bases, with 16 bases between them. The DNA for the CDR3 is TGTGCCAGCCCACGGGTGCGGGGATCAGATACGCAGTATTTT. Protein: CASPRVRGSDTQYF.

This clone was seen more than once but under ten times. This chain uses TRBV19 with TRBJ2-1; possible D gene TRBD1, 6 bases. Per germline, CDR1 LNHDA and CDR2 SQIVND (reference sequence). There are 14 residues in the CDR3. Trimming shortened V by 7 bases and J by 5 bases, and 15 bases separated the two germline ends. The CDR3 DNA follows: TGTGCCAGTATGGACAGACTAAAAGACAATGAGCAGTTCTTC. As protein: CASMDRLKDNEQFF.

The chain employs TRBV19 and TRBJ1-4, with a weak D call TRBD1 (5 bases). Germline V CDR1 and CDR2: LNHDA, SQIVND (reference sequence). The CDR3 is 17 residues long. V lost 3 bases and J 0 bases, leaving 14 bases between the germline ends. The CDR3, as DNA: TGTGCCAGTAGTATCGGGCCTCAGGGCGCAACTAATGAAAAACTGTTTTTT. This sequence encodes CASSIGPQGATNEKLFF.

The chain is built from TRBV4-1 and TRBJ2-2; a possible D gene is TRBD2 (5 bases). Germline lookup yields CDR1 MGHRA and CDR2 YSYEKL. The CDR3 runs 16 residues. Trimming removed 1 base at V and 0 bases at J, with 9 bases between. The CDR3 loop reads CASSQGRIANTGELFF. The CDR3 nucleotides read TGCGCCAGCAGCCAAGGGAGGATTGCGAACACCGGGGAGCTGTTTTTT.

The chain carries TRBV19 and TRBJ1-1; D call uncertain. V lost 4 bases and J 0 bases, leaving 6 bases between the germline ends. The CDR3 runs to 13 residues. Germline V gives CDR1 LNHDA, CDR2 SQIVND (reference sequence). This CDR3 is CASSTQLNTEAFF. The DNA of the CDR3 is TGTGCCAGTAGTACGCAGTTGAACACTGAAGCTTTCTTT.

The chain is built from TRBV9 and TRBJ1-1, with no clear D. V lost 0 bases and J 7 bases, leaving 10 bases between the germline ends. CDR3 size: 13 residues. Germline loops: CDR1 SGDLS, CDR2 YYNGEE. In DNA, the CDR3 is TGTGCCAGCAGCGTAGATCCCACGAGTGAAGCTTTCTTT. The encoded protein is CASSVDPTSEAFF.

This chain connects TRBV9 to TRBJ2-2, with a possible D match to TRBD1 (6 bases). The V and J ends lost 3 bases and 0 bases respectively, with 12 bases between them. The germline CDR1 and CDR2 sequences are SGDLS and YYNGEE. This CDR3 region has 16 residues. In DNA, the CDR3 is TGTGCCAGCAGCGCCTACAGGGTTTCGAACACCGGGGAGCTGTTTTTT. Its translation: CASSAYRVSNTGELFF.